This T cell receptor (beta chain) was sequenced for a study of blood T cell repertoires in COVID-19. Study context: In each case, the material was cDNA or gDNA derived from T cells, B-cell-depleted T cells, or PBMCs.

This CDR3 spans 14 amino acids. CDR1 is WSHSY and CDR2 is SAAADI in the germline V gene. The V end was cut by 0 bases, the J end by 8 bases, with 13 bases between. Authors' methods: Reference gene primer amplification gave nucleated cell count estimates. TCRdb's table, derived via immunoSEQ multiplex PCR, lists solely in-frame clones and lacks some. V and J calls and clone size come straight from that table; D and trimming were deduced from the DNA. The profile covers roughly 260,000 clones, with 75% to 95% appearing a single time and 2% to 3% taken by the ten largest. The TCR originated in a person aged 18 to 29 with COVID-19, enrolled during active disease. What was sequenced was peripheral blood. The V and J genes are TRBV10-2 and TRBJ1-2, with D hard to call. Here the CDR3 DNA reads TGCGCCAGCAGTGAGTCTCAGATCGCCGGGGGCTACACCTTC. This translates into CASSESQIAGGYTF.